The rows below give T cell receptor beta chains drawn from one sample of a study of Graves' ophthalmopathy and Graves' hyperthyroidism. TCRdb re-analysed the multiplex PCR reads in MiXCR, keeping a single row per CDR3 protein. This sample has 650,000 to 900,000 distinct CDR3 sequences, with 40% found just once. Specimen: peripheral blood. The receptors were gathered from an adult man with Graves' ophthalmopathy. Each CDR3 is given with its conserved first and last residue. A D gene is named only where the DNA matches it firmly. Clone size, where shown, is once, few, many, or a class for clones that have expanded.

abundance	j_gene	d_gene	v_gene	CDR3aa	CDR3nt
NA	TRBJ1-5	NA	TRBV6-6	CASSDGAGSNQPQHF	TGTGCCAGCAGTGACGGAGCAGGTAGCAATCAGCCCCAGCATTTT
NA	TRBJ2-7	TRBD2	TRBV9	CASSVGAGLAGAYEQYF	TGTGCCAGCAGCGTAGGCGCTGGACTAGCGGGAGCCTACGAGCAGTACTTC
many	TRBJ2-5	NA	TRBV7-2	CASSSQGVETQYF	TGTGCCAGCAGCTCACAGGGTGTGGAGACCCAGTACTTC
NA	TRBJ2-7	NA	TRBV15	CATSRAKNSIYEQYF	TGTGCCACCAGCAGAGCTAAGAACTCAATTTACGAGCAGTACTTC
few	TRBJ1-2	NA	TRBV5-6	CASSPPGIPYGYTF	TGTGCCAGCAGCCCCCCAGGGATCCCCTATGGCTACACCTTC
many	TRBJ1-2	NA	TRBV29-1	CSVDTGYGYTF	TGCAGCGTTGACACCGGCTATGGCTACACCTTC
many	TRBJ2-7	NA	TRBV20-1	CSARDGGQEQYF	TGCAGTGCTAGAGATGGGGGACAAGAGCAGTACTTC
many	TRBJ2-7	TRBD2	TRBV2	CASGLAGVSYEQYF	TGTGCCAGCGGTTTAGCGGGGGTATCCTACGAGCAGTACTTC
many	TRBJ1-4	NA	TRBV6-6	CASGREDEKLFF	TGTGCCAGCGGCAGGGAGGATGAAAAACTGTTTTTT
NA	TRBJ2-7	NA	TRBV20-1	CSAERGGNYEQYF	TGCAGTGCCGAGCGAGGTGGCAACTACGAGCAGTACTTC
few	TRBJ2-2	TRBD1	TRBV10-3	CAIRATGGTGELFF	TGTGCCATCAGGGCTACAGGGGGAACCGGGGAGCTGTTTTTT
NA	TRBJ2-5	NA	TRBV14	CASSQVSSNRQETQYF	TGTGCCAGCAGCCAAGTCAGCAGCAACAGACAAGAGACCCAGTACTTC
many	TRBJ2-5	NA	TRBV7-9	CASSLRAFQETQYF	TGTGCCAGCAGCTTACGAGCGTTCCAAGAGACCCAGTACTTC
once	TRBJ1-2	NA	TRBV20-1	CSASRGVPSFTF	TGCAGTGCTTCGAGGGGTGTTCCAAGTTTCACCTTC
once	TRBJ2-2	NA	TRBV25-1	CASSIVTGLNTGELFF	TGTGCCAGTAGTATAGTCACGGGGTTGAACACCGGGGAGCTGTTTTTT
NA	TRBJ2-7	TRBD1	TRBV10-3	CAISEGQGFSYEQYF	TGTGCCATCAGTGAGGGACAGGGGTTCTCCTACGAGCAGTACTTC
NA	TRBJ2-7	TRBD1	TRBV6-1	CASSRQGRSYEQYF	TGTGCCAGCAGCCGACAGGGGCGCAGCTACGAGCAGTACTTC
NA	TRBJ2-3	NA	TRBV2	CASSPVTGVSTDTQYF	TGTGCCAGCAGCCCAGTTACAGGAGTAAGCACAGATACGCAGTATTTT
few	TRBJ2-6	NA	TRBV2	CASVDTSGANVLTF	TGTGCCAGCGTGGACACTTCTGGGGCCAACGTCCTGACTTTC
many	TRBJ1-1	NA	TRBV14	CASSQVQGIIEAFF	TGTGCCAGCAGCCAAGTCCAGGGTATTATTGAAGCTTTCTTT
NA	TRBJ2-2	NA	TRBV10-3	CAISPSGNTGELFF	TGTGCCATCAGTCCCAGCGGGAACACCGGGGAGCTGTTTTTT
many	TRBJ2-7	NA	TRBV15	CATSGQQGFGYEQYF	TGTGCCACCAGCGGCCAACAGGGTTTTGGCTACGAGCAGTACTTC
NA	TRBJ1-5	NA	TRBV7-9	CASSFLQGTPQHF	TGTGCCAGCAGCTTCCTACAGGGTACGCCCCAGCATTTT
NA	TRBJ2-5	NA	TRBV11-2	CASSGQMQETQYF	TGTGCCAGCAGTGGACAGATGCAAGAGACCCAGTACTTC
NA	TRBJ1-5	NA	TRBV7-6	CASSLFPQTGYGNQPQHF	TGTGCCAGCAGCTTATTTCCTCAAACAGGGTACGGCAATCAGCCCCAGCATTTT
few	TRBJ1-5	NA	TRBV4-3	CASSQDQGRDQPQHF	TGCGCCAGCAGCCAGGATCAGGGCCGCGATCAGCCCCAGCATTTT
few	TRBJ1-5	NA	TRBV2	CASSFYNPTEQYQPQHF	TGTGCCAGCAGTTTTTACAACCCGACAGAACAGTATCAGCCCCAGCATTTT
many	TRBJ1-3	NA	TRBV2	CASSPLPQEKRGNTIYF	TGTGCCAGCAGCCCGCTTCCCCAAGAGAAACGCGGAAACACCATATATTTT
many	TRBJ2-5	NA	TRBV7-9	CASSRIGQETQYF	TGTGCCAGCAGCCGGATTGGCCAAGAGACCCAGTACTTC
many	TRBJ2-7	NA	TRBV6-1	CASSEASESHEQYF	TGTGCCAGCAGTGAGGCTAGCGAAAGCCACGAGCAGTACTTC
many	TRBJ1-1	NA	TRBV7-9	CASSPPARPQGTEAFF	TGTGCCAGCAGCCCCCCGGCGCGACCGCAGGGCACTGAAGCTTTCTTT
NA	TRBJ1-1	TRBD1	TRBV6-5	CASSDPPGQGGNTEAFF	TGTGCCAGCAGTGACCCACCGGGACAGGGAGGGAACACTGAAGCTTTCTTT
few	TRBJ2-2	TRBD1	TRBV7-9	CASSYGTGGRTGELFF	TGTGCCAGCAGCTACGGGACAGGGGGTCGGACCGGGGAGCTGTTTTTT
NA	TRBJ1-5	NA	TRBV10-3	CAISEGQSSGGPIQHF	TGTGCCATCAGTGAGGGACAGAGCTCTGGGGGTCCGATCCAGCATTTT
NA	TRBJ1-1	TRBD1	TRBV10-3	CATSRTGGRAFF	TGTGCCACCAGTCGGACAGGGGGCCGAGCTTTCTTT
few	TRBJ1-5	NA	TRBV10-3	CASSGAEYPDQPQHF	TGTGCCAGCAGTGGGGCGGAGTACCCTGATCAGCCCCAGCATTTT
NA	TRBJ2-6	NA	TRBV20-1	CSANVPGSGANVLTF	TGCAGTGCTAACGTTCCCGGCTCTGGGGCCAACGTCCTGACTTTC
once	TRBJ1-2	TRBD1	TRBV14	CASSQVQGAGYGYTF	TGTGCCAGCAGCCAAGTTCAGGGGGCCGGCTATGGCTACACCTTC
many	TRBJ2-7	TRBD2	TRBV7-2	CASSLVSSGVYEQYF	TGTGCCAGCAGCTTAGTATCTAGCGGAGTCTACGAGCAGTACTTC
NA	TRBJ1-2	NA	TRBV20-1	CSARDYNGRRYYGYTF	TGCAGTGCTAGAGATTATAATGGTAGACGGTACTATGGCTACACCTTC
few	TRBJ1-2	TRBD1	TRBV6-5	CASSWDRYYGYTF	TGTGCCAGCAGTTGGGACAGATACTATGGCTACACCTTC
few	TRBJ2-2	NA	TRBV7-2	CASSSRAANTGELFF	TGTGCCAGCAGCTCCCGGGCTGCAAACACCGGGGAGCTGTTTTTT
few	TRBJ2-5	NA	TRBV6-6	CASSHPYRDEETQYF	TGTGCCAGCAGTCACCCTTACAGGGACGAAGAGACCCAGTACTTC
NA	TRBJ2-7	NA	TRBV10-3	CASSYLGQSAYEQYF	TGTGCCAGCAGTTACCTGGGTCAGTCCGCCTACGAGCAGTACTTC
NA	TRBJ2-6	TRBD1	TRBV5-1	CASSGDSSGANVLTF	TGTGCCAGCAGTGGGGACAGCTCTGGGGCCAACGTCCTGACTTTC
NA	TRBJ2-6	NA	TRBV9	CASSGVGGSGANVLTF	TGTGCCAGCAGCGGTGTCGGTGGCTCTGGGGCCAACGTCCTGACTTTC
NA	TRBJ2-2	NA	TRBV25-1	CASSYDIREGNTGELFF	TGTGCCAGCAGTTACGATATACGGGAAGGGAACACCGGGGAGCTGTTTTTT
many	TRBJ1-5	NA	TRBV12-3/TRBV12-4	CASAPSRGNQPQHF	TGTGCCTCCGCCCCATCCCGGGGCAATCAGCCCCAGCATTTT
NA	TRBJ1-6	NA	TRBV20-1	CSAMGHWESPLHF	TGCAGTGCTATGGGGCATTGGGAATCACCCCTCCACTTT
NA	TRBJ2-1	NA	TRBV7-9	CASSKGAGTYNEQFF	TGTGCCAGCAGCAAAGGGGCGGGAACTTACAATGAGCAGTTCTTC
NA	TRBJ1-2	NA	TRBV2	CASSYSPRTSHTF	TGTGCCAGCAGTTACTCCCCCAGGACGAGCCACACCTTC
NA	TRBJ2-7	NA	TRBV10-3	CAISEGTGSYEQYF	TGTGCCATCAGTGAAGGGACGGGCAGTTACGAGCAGTACTTC
NA	TRBJ2-7	NA	TRBV11-2	CASSPGLVAESYEQYF	TGTGCCAGCAGCCCGGGTTTGGTAGCGGAGTCCTACGAGCAGTACTTC
NA	TRBJ2-5	NA	TRBV12-3/TRBV12-4	CASSPTSGGHQYF	TGTGCCAGCAGTCCCACATCTGGGGGACACCAGTACTTC
few	TRBJ1-4	NA	TRBV7-2	CASSPGDHEKLFF	TGTGCCAGCAGCCCCGGGGATCATGAAAAACTGTTTTTT
many	TRBJ1-4	NA	TRBV6-5	CASSSTGRTNEKLFF	TGTGCCAGCAGTTCCACGGGACGGACGAATGAAAAACTGTTTTTT
many	TRBJ1-1	NA	TRBV7-9	CASSGGTQNTEAFF	TGTGCCAGCAGCGGTGGGACACAGAACACTGAAGCTTTCTTT
many	TRBJ2-7	TRBD1	TRBV9	CASSVTGQGTEQYF	TGTGCCAGCAGCGTAACGGGACAGGGAACCGAGCAGTACTTC
NA	TRBJ1-6	NA	TRBV9	CAWSHDFTPLHF	TGTGCCTGGAGTCACGACTTCACACCCCTCCACTTT
NA	TRBJ1-1	NA	TRBV11-2	CASSLDQWEMNTEAFF	TGTGCCAGCAGCTTAGATCAATGGGAAATGAACACTGAAGCTTTCTTT